The rows below give T cell receptor beta chains drawn from one sample of a study of chemoradiotherapy in HPV16-positive cancers. Here immunoSEQ multiplex PCR was the method, and the copy in TCRdb shows in-frame clones only, minus some. This table holds about 8,000 clones, around three quarters found once. Sampling was done from a patient who underwent chemoradiotherapy. The receptors come from a human donor with HPV-associated anogenital cancer. Each CDR3 is given with its conserved first and last residue. D genes are given only for firm matches. Not every row has a clone size; where given, it reads once, few, many or a size class.

v_call: TRBV23-1; clone_size: few; d_call: TRBD2; j_call: TRBJ2-7; cdr3_nt: TGCGCCAGCAATGGACTAGCGGCTTCCTACGAGCAGTACTTC; cdr3_aa: CASNGLAASYEQYF
v_call: TRBV18; clone_size: -; d_call: -; j_call: TRBJ1-3; cdr3_nt: TGTGCCAGCTCACCGGATCAGGCTGGAAACACCATATATTTT; cdr3_aa: CASSPDQAGNTIYF
v_call: TRBV4-3; clone_size: -; d_call: -; j_call: TRBJ2-7; cdr3_nt: TGCGCCAGCAGCCAAGATGCGGGGCGCTCCTACGAGCAGTACTTC; cdr3_aa: CASSQDAGRSYEQYF
v_call: TRBV27; clone_size: -; d_call: TRBD1; j_call: TRBJ2-7; cdr3_nt: TGTGCCAGCAGTCCGGACAGGGTAAGCTCCTACGAGCAGTACTTC; cdr3_aa: CASSPDRVSSYEQYF
v_call: TRBV7-9; clone_size: -; d_call: TRBD1; j_call: TRBJ2-7; cdr3_nt: TGTGCCAGCAGCTTAGGGGACAGGGTCAACGAGCAGTACTTC; cdr3_aa: CASSLGDRVNEQYF
v_call: TRBV30; clone_size: few; d_call: -; j_call: TRBJ2-2; cdr3_nt: TGTGCCCAGTCCGGGTACACCGGGGAGCTGTTTTTT; cdr3_aa: CAQSGYTGELFF
v_call: TRBV28; clone_size: -; d_call: -; j_call: TRBJ2-4; cdr3_nt: TGTGCCAGCAGACCGACAGGAGGGTCCAAAAACATTCAGTACTTC; cdr3_aa: CASRPTGGSKNIQYF
v_call: TRBV5-6; clone_size: -; d_call: -; j_call: TRBJ1-2; cdr3_nt: TGTGCCAGCAGCCCCCGCGAAAGACAGACCCGAGGCTACACCTTC; cdr3_aa: CASSPRERQTRGYTF
v_call: TRBV27; clone_size: -; d_call: -; j_call: TRBJ2-7; cdr3_nt: TGTGCCAGCAGTTTCCGGAACTACGAGCAGTACTTC; cdr3_aa: CASSFRNYEQYF
v_call: TRBV28; clone_size: -; d_call: TRBD1; j_call: TRBJ2-1; cdr3_nt: TGTGCCAGCAGGAGGGACAGCTACAATGAGCAGTTCTTC; cdr3_aa: CASRRDSYNEQFF
v_call: TRBV10-3; clone_size: -; d_call: -; j_call: TRBJ2-1; cdr3_nt: TGTGCCATCAGTGAGGGCCGCAATGAGCAGTTCTTC; cdr3_aa: CAISEGRNEQFF
v_call: TRBV28; clone_size: few; d_call: -; j_call: TRBJ2-7; cdr3_nt: TGTGCCAGCAGTTGGGGACTCTCCTACGAGCAGTACTTC; cdr3_aa: CASSWGLSYEQYF
v_call: TRBV5-4; clone_size: -; d_call: -; j_call: TRBJ1-5; cdr3_nt: TGTGCCAGCAGCGAGGGGCAGGGTACCCAGCCCCAGCATTTT; cdr3_aa: CASSEGQGTQPQHF
v_call: TRBV5-1; clone_size: few; d_call: TRBD1; j_call: TRBJ1-1; cdr3_nt: TGCGCCAGCAGCTTGGTATACAGGGGGCCAGTAAGTGGATTGAACACTGAAGCTTTCTTT; cdr3_aa: CASSLVYRGPVSGLNTEAFF
v_call: TRBV6-5; clone_size: -; d_call: -; j_call: TRBJ2-2; cdr3_nt: TGTGCCAGCAGTTACCGGGACTTGCTAACCGGGGAGCTGTTTTTT; cdr3_aa: CASSYRDLLTGELFF
v_call: TRBV29-1; clone_size: -; d_call: -; j_call: TRBJ1-5; cdr3_nt: TGCAGCGTTGGGTGGGGGGAGGATCAGCCCCAGCATTTT; cdr3_aa: CSVGWGEDQPQHF
v_call: TRBV11-2; clone_size: few; d_call: -; j_call: TRBJ1-2; cdr3_nt: TGTGCCAGCAGGAAACTCGGGGGCTATGGCTACACCTTC; cdr3_aa: CASRKLGGYGYTF
v_call: TRBV11-2; clone_size: -; d_call: -; j_call: TRBJ2-7; cdr3_nt: TGTGCCAGCAGCTTAGTCTTCGGATTATACGAGCAGTACTTC; cdr3_aa: CASSLVFGLYEQYF
v_call: TRBV6-6; clone_size: -; d_call: -; j_call: TRBJ1-6; cdr3_nt: TGTGCCAGCAGTTATTCGGGGGGACCCCTCCACTTT; cdr3_aa: CASSYSGGPLHF
v_call: TRBV5-4; clone_size: -; d_call: TRBD1; j_call: TRBJ2-1; cdr3_nt: TGTGCCAGCAGCCCCGGGACAGGGGCCTACAATGAGCAGTTCTTC; cdr3_aa: CASSPGTGAYNEQFF
v_call: TRBV5-1; clone_size: once; d_call: TRBD1; j_call: TRBJ2-7; cdr3_nt: TGCGCCAGCAGCTTGACAGGGGCAAACGAGCAGTACTTC; cdr3_aa: CASSLTGANEQYF
v_call: TRBV27; clone_size: -; d_call: -; j_call: TRBJ1-6; cdr3_nt: TGTGCCAGCAGTTTAAGGGTAGACTCACCCCTCCACTTT; cdr3_aa: CASSLRVDSPLHF
v_call: TRBV28; clone_size: -; d_call: -; j_call: TRBJ1-2; cdr3_nt: TGTGCCAGCAGTTTACCCCTCGGACAAGACAACTATGGCTACACCTTC; cdr3_aa: CASSLPLGQDNYGYTF
v_call: TRBV5-1; clone_size: few; d_call: TRBD1; j_call: TRBJ2-7; cdr3_nt: TGCGCCAGCAGTTCCGCCCCAGGGGGCGAGCAGTACTTC; cdr3_aa: CASSSAPGGEQYF
v_call: TRBV4-1; clone_size: -; d_call: TRBD2; j_call: TRBJ2-1; cdr3_nt: TGCGCCAGCAGCCAAGGAGCCTCAACGGGAGGTACCTACAATGAGCAGTTCTTC; cdr3_aa: CASSQGASTGGTYNEQFF
v_call: TRBV7-2; clone_size: -; d_call: -; j_call: TRBJ2-3; cdr3_nt: TGTGCCAGCAGCCTACCTATAACCCCCACGCAGTATTTT; cdr3_aa: CASSLPITPTQYF
v_call: TRBV29-1; clone_size: -; d_call: -; j_call: TRBJ2-1; cdr3_nt: TGCAGCGTTAGACTCTCCGGGGAAAGATTCTTC; cdr3_aa: CSVRLSGERFF
v_call: TRBV6-6; clone_size: -; d_call: -; j_call: TRBJ2-1; cdr3_nt: TGTGCCAGCAGTTTTGGACAGCCAAGGGATGAGCAGTTCTTC; cdr3_aa: CASSFGQPRDEQFF
v_call: TRBV30; clone_size: -; d_call: TRBD2; j_call: TRBJ2-5; cdr3_nt: TGTGCCTGGACTAGCGGGAGTCTGGTAGAGACCCAGTACTTC; cdr3_aa: CAWTSGSLVETQYF
v_call: TRBV18; clone_size: -; d_call: -; j_call: TRBJ1-1; cdr3_nt: TGTGCCAGCTCACTCGGCAGGAACACTGAAGCTTTCTTT; cdr3_aa: CASSLGRNTEAFF
v_call: TRBV28; clone_size: -; d_call: -; j_call: TRBJ1-4; cdr3_nt: TGTGCCAGCAGGGGGGTTGCTGAAAAACTGTTTTTT; cdr3_aa: CASRGVAEKLFF
v_call: TRBV27; clone_size: -; d_call: TRBD2; j_call: TRBJ2-1; cdr3_nt: TGTGCCAGCAGTTTCCCGACTAGCGGCAACGATAATTACAATGAGCAGTTCTTC; cdr3_aa: CASSFPTSGNDNYNEQFF
v_call: TRBV4-3; clone_size: -; d_call: -; j_call: TRBJ2-5; cdr3_nt: TGCGCCAGCAGCCAAGACCCCTTTGGGACCCAGTACTTC; cdr3_aa: CASSQDPFGTQYF
v_call: TRBV6-1; clone_size: -; d_call: -; j_call: TRBJ2-3; cdr3_nt: TGTGCCAGCAGTGTGGCGGGGGATACGCAGTATTTT; cdr3_aa: CASSVAGDTQYF
v_call: TRBV5-4; clone_size: few; d_call: -; j_call: TRBJ1-2; cdr3_nt: TGTGCCAGCAGCTTGAACGGGATCGAGAGAGGCTACACCTTC; cdr3_aa: CASSLNGIERGYTF
v_call: TRBV19; clone_size: -; d_call: TRBD1; j_call: TRBJ1-2; cdr3_nt: TGTGCCAGTTCCCTCTCTTTGGGGACAGGGTGGGACTATGGCTACACCTTC; cdr3_aa: CASSLSLGTGWDYGYTF
v_call: TRBV5-6; clone_size: once; d_call: TRBD2; j_call: TRBJ2-3; cdr3_nt: TGTGCCAGCAGCTCGCGGACTAGCGGGAGAGATACGCAGTATTTT; cdr3_aa: CASSSRTSGRDTQYF
v_call: TRBV6-5; clone_size: -; d_call: -; j_call: TRBJ1-6; cdr3_nt: TGTGCCAGCAGTGAGGTGTATAATTCACCCCTCCACTTT; cdr3_aa: CASSEVYNSPLHF
v_call: TRBV7-2; clone_size: -; d_call: -; j_call: TRBJ1-5; cdr3_nt: TGTGCCAGCAGCCCAGGGGAGTCAAGGCCCCAGCATTTT; cdr3_aa: CASSPGESRPQHF
v_call: TRBV13; clone_size: -; d_call: -; j_call: TRBJ2-1; cdr3_nt: TGTGCCAGCAGCGTACCCTCCAGGGACAATGAGCAGTTCTTC; cdr3_aa: CASSVPSRDNEQFF
v_call: TRBV14; clone_size: -; d_call: -; j_call: TRBJ2-7; cdr3_nt: TGTGCCAGCAGCCGGGACTCAGCTACCTACGAGCAGTACTTC; cdr3_aa: CASSRDSATYEQYF
v_call: TRBV4-2; clone_size: once; d_call: -; j_call: TRBJ2-1; cdr3_nt: TGTGCCAGCAGCCAAGATGGGGGTGATGAGCAGTTCTTC; cdr3_aa: CASSQDGGDEQFF
v_call: TRBV30; clone_size: -; d_call: TRBD1; j_call: TRBJ1-6; cdr3_nt: TGTGCCTGTTCTCGGACAGGGATCTCACCCCTCCACTTT; cdr3_aa: CACSRTGISPLHF
v_call: TRBV4-1; clone_size: -; d_call: -; j_call: TRBJ2-2; cdr3_nt: TGCGCCAGCAGCCGCGAGGGGACTTTCGGGGAGCTGTTTTTT; cdr3_aa: CASSREGTFGELFF
v_call: TRBV30; clone_size: -; d_call: -; j_call: TRBJ1-1; cdr3_nt: TGTGCCTGGAGTGGGGGGTGGCGGCCAGCTGAAGCTTTCTTT; cdr3_aa: CAWSGGWRPAEAFF
v_call: TRBV4-1; clone_size: few; d_call: -; j_call: TRBJ2-7; cdr3_nt: TGCGCCAGCAGCCAAGGTCCCTCCAACTACGAGCAGTACTTC; cdr3_aa: CASSQGPSNYEQYF
v_call: TRBV18; clone_size: -; d_call: -; j_call: TRBJ2-1; cdr3_nt: TGTGCCAGCTCAACGACCCCGTCGAGCTCCTACAATGAGCAGTTCTTC; cdr3_aa: CASSTTPSSSYNEQFF
v_call: TRBV27; clone_size: -; d_call: -; j_call: TRBJ1-4; cdr3_nt: TGTGCCAGCAGACGTAGGGAATTTAATGAAAAACTGTTTTTT; cdr3_aa: CASRRREFNEKLFF
v_call: TRBV6-6; clone_size: -; d_call: TRBD1; j_call: TRBJ1-2; cdr3_nt: TGTGCCAGCTACGCCGGGACAGGGGGCATCTATGGCTACACCTTC; cdr3_aa: CASYAGTGGIYGYTF